This section outlines one T cell receptor (beta chain) sequence together with its context. Its antigen is still unknown. This specimen comes from a study of cytomegalovirus exposure and HLA in healthy donors. Study conclusions and caveats: Common viral pathogens seemed to be connected with several of the most significant clusters, according to a later analysis. Whilst most TCR sequences proved rare, a subset of public TCRs occurred across many donors. It was reported that TCR beta sequences correctly inferred the HLA-A and HLA-B alleles for most subjects.

Germline CDR1 reads KGHSH; CDR2 reads LQKENI. This CDR3 contains 14 residues. The V end lost 3 bases, the J end lost 4 bases, and 13 bases lay between the germline ends. PCR primers comprised 60 Vbeta and 13 Jbeta primers. Profiled with immunoSEQ multiplex PCR; TCRdb holds only in-frame clones, not every one. The sample lists 100,000 or so clones; roughly 80% were seen once. The chain joins TRBV18 to TRBJ2-7; tentative D call: TRBD2 (6 bases). The source of this sequence is a male donor in good health and CMV-seropositive. The source material was PBMCs. The CDR3 region is CASSPGGGSYEQYF. As DNA, the CDR3 is TGTGCCAGCTCACCGGGAGGAGGTTCGTACGAGCAGTACTTC. The full variable domain, with the rest looked up from reference TRBV18 and TRBJ2-7, is NAGVMQNPRHLVRRRGQEARLRCSPMKGHSHVYWYRQLPEEGLKFMVYLQKENIIDESGMPKERFSAEFPKEGPSILRIQQVVRGDSAAYFCASSPGGGSYEQYFGPGTRLTVT.